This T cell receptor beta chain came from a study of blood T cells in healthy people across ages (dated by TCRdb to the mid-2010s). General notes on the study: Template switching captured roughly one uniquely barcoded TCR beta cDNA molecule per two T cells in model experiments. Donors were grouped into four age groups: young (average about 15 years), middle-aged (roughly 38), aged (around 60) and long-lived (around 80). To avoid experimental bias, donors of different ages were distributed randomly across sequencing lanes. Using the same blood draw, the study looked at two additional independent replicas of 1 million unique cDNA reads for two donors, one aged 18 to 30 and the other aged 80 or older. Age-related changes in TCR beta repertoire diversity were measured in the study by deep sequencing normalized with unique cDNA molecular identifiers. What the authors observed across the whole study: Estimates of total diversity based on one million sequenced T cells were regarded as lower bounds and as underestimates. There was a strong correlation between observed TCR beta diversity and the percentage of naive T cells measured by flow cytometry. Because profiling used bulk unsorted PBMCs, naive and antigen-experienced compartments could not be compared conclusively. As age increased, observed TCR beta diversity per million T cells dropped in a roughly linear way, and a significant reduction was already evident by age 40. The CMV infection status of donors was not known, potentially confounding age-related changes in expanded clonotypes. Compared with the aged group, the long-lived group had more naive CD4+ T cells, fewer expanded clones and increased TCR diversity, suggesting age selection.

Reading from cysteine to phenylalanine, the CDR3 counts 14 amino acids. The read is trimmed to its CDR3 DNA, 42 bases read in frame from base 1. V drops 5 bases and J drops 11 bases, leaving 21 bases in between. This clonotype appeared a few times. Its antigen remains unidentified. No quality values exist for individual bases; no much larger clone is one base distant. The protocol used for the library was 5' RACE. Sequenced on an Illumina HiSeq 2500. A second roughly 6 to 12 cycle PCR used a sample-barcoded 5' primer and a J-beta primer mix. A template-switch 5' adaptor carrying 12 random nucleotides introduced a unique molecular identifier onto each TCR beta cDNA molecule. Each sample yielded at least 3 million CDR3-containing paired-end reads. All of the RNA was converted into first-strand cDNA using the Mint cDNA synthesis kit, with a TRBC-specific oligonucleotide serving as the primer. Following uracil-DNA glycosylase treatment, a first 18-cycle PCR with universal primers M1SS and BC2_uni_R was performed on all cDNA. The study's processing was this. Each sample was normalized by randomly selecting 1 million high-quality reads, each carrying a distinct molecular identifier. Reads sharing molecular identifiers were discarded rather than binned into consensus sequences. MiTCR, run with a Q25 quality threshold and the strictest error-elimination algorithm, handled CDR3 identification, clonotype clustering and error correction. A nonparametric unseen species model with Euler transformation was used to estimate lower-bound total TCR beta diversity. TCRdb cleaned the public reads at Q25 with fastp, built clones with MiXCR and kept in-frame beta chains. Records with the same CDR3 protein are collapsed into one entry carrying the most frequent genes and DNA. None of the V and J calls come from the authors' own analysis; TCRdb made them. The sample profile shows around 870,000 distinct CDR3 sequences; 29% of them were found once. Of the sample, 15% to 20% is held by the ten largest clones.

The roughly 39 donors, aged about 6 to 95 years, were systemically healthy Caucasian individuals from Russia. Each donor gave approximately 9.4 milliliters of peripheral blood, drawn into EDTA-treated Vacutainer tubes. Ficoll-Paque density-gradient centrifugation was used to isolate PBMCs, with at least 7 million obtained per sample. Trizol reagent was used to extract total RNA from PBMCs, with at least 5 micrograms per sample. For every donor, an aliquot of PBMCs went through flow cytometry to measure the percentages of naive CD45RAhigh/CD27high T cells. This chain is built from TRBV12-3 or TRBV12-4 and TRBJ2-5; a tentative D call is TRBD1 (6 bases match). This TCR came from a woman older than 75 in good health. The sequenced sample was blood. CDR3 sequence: CASSLRTGLTEQYF. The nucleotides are TGTGCCAGCAGTCTGCGTACAGGGCTGACTGAGCAGTACTTC.